This entry is about one TCR beta chain. This sample is part of a study of blood T cell repertoires in COVID-19. On the study more broadly: Specimens from acute and convalescent COVID-19 originated in the United States, Italy and Spain. PBMCs, B-cell-depleted T cells, or T cells provided the cDNA or gDNA that made up the material.

As handled by the study authors: Reference gene primer amplification yielded estimated nucleated cell counts. Sequenced by immunoSEQ multiplex PCR; TCRdb stores in-frame clones only, minus some. The D gene and trimming were derived from the DNA, and the V and J assignments and clone size from that table. The sample includes 200,000 to 250,000 clones, 88% of them seen just once. Germline V gene sequence: CDR1 ENHRY, CDR2 SYGVKD. The CDR3 consists of 19 residues. V shed 3 bases and J 6 bases; nucleotides not matched to a gene: 19. The chain is built from TRBV10-3 and TRBJ2-2; 7 nucleotides match TRBD1. The sequence came from a man in his late teens or twenties with active or convalescent COVID-19. Sequences were obtained from peripheral blood. The CDR3 spells CAISDPSGQSSSSPGELFF. As DNA, the CDR3 is TGTGCCATCAGTGATCCATCGGGACAGTCGTCCAGTTCTCCCGGGGAGCTGTTTTTT.